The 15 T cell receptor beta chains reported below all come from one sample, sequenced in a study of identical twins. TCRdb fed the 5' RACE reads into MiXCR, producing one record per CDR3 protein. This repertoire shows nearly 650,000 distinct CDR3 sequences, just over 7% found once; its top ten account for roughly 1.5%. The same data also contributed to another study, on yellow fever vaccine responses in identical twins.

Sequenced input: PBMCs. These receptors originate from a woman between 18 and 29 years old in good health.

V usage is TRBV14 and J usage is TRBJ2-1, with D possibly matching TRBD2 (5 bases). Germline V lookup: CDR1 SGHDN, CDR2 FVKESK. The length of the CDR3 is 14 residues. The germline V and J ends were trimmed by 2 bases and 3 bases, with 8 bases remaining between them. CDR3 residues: CASSQNGVYNEQFF. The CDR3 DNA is TGTGCCAGCAGCCAAAACGGGGTCTACAATGAGCAGTTCTTC.

The chain's CDR3 is CASSSPNSFGTQYF. The CDR3 coding sequence is TGTGCCAGCAGTTCCCCGAATAGCTTCGGGACCCAGTACTTC. The rearrangement links TRBV12-3 or TRBV12-4 to TRBJ2-5; D remains ambiguous. Deletions cut 4 bases from V and 7 bases from J, with 16 bases between. This CDR3 comprises 14 residues.

CDR3 sequence: CASSGRDWGRPYNEQFF. The CDR3 nucleotides read TGTGCCAGCAGCGGGAGGGACTGGGGTCGGCCCTACAATGAGCAGTTCTTC. The chain is built from TRBV5-6 and TRBJ2-1, with 7 positions matching TRBD2. Germline CDR1 is SGHDT and CDR2 is YYEEEE. J lost 2 bases, V lost 4 bases, and 12 bases had no gene match. The CDR3 loop spans 17 amino acids.

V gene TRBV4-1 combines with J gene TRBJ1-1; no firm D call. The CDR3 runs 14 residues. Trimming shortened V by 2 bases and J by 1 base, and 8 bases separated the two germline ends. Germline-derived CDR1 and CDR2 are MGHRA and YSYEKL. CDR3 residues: CASSQSHANTEAFF. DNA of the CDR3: TGCGCCAGCAGCCAATCCCACGCGAACACTGAAGCTTTCTTT.

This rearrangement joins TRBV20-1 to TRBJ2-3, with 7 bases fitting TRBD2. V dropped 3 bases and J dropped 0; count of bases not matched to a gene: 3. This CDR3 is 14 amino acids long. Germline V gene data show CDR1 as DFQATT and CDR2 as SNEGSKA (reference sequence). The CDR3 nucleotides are TGCAGTGCTAGGGGGCGGGGGAGCACAGATACGCAGTATTTT. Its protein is CSARGRGSTDTQYF.

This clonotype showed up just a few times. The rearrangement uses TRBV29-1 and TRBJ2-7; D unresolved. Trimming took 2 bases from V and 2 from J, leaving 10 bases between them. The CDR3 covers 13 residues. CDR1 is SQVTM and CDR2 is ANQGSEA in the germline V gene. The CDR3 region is CSVEMAAAYEQYF. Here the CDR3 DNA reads TGCAGCGTTGAAATGGCAGCAGCCTACGAGCAGTACTTC.

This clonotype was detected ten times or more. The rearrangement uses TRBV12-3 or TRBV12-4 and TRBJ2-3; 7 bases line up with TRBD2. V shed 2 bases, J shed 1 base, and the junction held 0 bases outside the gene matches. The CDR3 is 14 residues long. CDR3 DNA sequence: TGTGCCAGCAGTTTACGGGGGGGCACAGATACGCAGTATTTT. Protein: CASSLRGGTDTQYF.

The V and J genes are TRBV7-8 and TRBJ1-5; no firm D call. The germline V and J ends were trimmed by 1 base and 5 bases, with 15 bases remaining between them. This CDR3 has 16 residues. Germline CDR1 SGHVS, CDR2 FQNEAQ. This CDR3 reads CASSLERSGVHQPQHF. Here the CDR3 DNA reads TGTGCCAGCAGCTTAGAACGGAGTGGGGTTCATCAGCCCCAGCATTTT.

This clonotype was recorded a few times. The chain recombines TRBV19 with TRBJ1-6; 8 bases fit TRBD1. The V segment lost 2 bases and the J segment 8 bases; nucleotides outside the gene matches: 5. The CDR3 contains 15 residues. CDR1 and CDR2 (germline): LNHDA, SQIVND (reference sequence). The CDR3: CASSISVTGDSPLHF. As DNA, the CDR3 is TGTGCCAGTAGTATATCGGTGACAGGGGATTCACCCCTCCACTTT. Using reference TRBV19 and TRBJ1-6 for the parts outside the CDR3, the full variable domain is DGGITQSPKYLFRKEGQNVTLSCEQNLNHDAMYWYRQDPGQGLRLIYYSQIVNDFQKGDIAEGYSVSREKKESFPLTVTSAQKNPTAFYLCASSISVTGDSPLHFGNGTRLTVT.

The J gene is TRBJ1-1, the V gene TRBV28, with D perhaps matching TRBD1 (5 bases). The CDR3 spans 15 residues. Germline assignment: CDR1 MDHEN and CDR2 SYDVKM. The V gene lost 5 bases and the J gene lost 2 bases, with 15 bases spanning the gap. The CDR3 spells CASSLGPTSNTEAFF. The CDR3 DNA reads TGTGCCAGCAGTCTGGGGCCCACCAGCAACACTGAAGCTTTCTTT.

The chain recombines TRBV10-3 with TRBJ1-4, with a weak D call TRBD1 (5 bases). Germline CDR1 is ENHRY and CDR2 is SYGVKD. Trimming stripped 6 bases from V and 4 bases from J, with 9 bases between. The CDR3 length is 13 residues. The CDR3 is CAIREGINEKLFF. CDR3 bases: TGTGCCATCAGAGAGGGGATTAATGAAAAACTGTTTTTT.

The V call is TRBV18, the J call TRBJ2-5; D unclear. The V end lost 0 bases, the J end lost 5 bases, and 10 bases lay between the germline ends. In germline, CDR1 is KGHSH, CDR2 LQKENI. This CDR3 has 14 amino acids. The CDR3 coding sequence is TGTGCCAGCTCACCACCGGTTTCCGCGGAGACCCAGTACTTC. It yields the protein CASSPPVSAETQYF.

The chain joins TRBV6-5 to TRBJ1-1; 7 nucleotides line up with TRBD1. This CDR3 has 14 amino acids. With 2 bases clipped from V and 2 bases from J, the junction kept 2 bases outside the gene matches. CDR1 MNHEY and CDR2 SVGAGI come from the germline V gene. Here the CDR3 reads CASSYGTDNTEAFF. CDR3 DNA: TGTGCCAGCAGTTACGGGACAGACAACACTGAAGCTTTCTTT.

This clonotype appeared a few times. CDR3 sequence (DNA): TGCGCCAGCAGCTTGGGAGCAGAGAACACCGGGGAGCTGTTTTTT. It yields the protein CASSLGAENTGELFF. The V gene is TRBV5-1, the J gene TRBJ2-2; D is undetermined. V dropped 0 bases and J dropped 1 base, with 7 bases sitting between them. Germline V lookup: CDR1 SGHRS, CDR2 YFSETQ. This CDR3 contains 15 residues.

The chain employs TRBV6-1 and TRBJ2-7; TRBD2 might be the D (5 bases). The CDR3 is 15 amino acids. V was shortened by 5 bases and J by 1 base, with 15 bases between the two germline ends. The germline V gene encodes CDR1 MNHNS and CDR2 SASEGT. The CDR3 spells CASSPTEVPSYEQYF. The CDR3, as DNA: TGTGCCAGCAGTCCAACGGAGGTACCTTCCTACGAGCAGTACTTC.